The clone carrying this TCR beta chain was seen more than once but under ten times. Sequencing was performed with immunoSEQ multiplex PCR; in TCRdb, only in-frame clones are kept and a portion is missing. The sample yields more than 60,000 clones, 83% seen once. As for time point: blood 4 weeks post-SBRT, at nephrectomy. Indicated treatment: 15 Gy SBRT to primary tumor, nephrectomy 4 weeks later. The CDR3 length is 12 residues. Between the trimmed V and J ends, which lost 4 bases and 4 bases, there was a span of 7 bases. Germline lookup yields CDR1 MDHEN and CDR2 SYDVKM. This entry belongs to a study of radiation and T cells in renal cell carcinoma.

The sequenced sample was blood, obtained from a patient whose treatment included radiotherapy and nephrectomy. The chain links TRBV28 to TRBJ1-1, with no clear D. The receptor was derived from a woman aged 55-70 years with renal cell carcinoma. CDR3 sequence: CASSSSSTEAFF. In DNA form, the CDR3 reads TGTGCCAGCAGTTCCTCCAGCACTGAAGCTTTCTTT.